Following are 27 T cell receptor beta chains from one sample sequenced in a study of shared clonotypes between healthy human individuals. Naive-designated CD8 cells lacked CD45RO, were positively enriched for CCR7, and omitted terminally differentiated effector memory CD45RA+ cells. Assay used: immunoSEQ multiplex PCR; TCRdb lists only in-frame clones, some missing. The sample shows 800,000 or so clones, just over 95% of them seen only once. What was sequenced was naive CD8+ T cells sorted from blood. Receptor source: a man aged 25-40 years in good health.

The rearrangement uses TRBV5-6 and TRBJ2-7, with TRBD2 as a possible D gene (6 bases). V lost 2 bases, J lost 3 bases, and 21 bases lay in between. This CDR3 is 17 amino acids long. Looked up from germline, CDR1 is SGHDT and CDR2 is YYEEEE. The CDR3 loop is CASSFSGRRLLSYEQYF. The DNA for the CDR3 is TGTGCCAGCAGCTTTAGCGGTAGGAGGTTGCTAAGCTACGAGCAGTACTTC.

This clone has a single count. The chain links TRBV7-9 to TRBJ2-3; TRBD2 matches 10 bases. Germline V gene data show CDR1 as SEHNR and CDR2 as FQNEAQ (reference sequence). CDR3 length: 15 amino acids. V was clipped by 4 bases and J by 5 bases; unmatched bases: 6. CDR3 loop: CASSSGLAAIDTQYF. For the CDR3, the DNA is TGTGCCAGCAGCTCTGGACTAGCGGCGATAGATACGCAGTATTTT. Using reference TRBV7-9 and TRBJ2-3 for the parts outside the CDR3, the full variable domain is DTGVSQNPRHKITKRGQNVTFRCDPISEHNRLYWYRQTLGQGPEFLTYFQNEAQLEKSRLLSDRFSAERPKGSFSTLEIQRTEQGDSAMYLCASSSGLAAIDTQYFGPGTRLTVL.

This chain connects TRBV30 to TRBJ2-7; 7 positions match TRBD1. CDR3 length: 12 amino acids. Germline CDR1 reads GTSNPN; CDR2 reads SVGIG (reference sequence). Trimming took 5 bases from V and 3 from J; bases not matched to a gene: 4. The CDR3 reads CAWGGQLYEQYF. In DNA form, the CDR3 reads TGTGCCTGGGGGGGACAGCTCTACGAGCAGTACTTC.

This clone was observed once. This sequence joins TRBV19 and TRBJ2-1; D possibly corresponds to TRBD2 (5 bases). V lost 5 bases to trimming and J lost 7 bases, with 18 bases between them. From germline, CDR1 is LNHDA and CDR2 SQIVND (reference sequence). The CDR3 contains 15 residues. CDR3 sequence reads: CASSLQAGPGNEQFF. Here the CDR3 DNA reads TGTGCCAGTAGTCTCCAGGCCGGGCCGGGAAATGAGCAGTTCTTC.

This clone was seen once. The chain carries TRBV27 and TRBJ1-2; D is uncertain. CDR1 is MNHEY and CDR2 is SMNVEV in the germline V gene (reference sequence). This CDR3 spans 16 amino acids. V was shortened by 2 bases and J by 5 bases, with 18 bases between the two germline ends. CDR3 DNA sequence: TGTGCCAGCAGTTTAAAGGGCGGACGGGGAGTATATGGCTACACCTTC. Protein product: CASSLKGGRGVYGYTF.

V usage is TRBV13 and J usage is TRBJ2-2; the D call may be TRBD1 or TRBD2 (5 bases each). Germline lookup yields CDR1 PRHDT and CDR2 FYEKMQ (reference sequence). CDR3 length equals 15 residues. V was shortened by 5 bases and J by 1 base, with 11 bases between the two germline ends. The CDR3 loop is CASSRGTVNTGELFF. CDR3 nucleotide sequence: TGTGCCAGCAGCCGTGGGACCGTGAACACCGGGGAGCTGTTTTTT.

The CDR3 protein is CSAKGDCEQYF. For the CDR3, the DNA is TGCAGTGCTAAAGGGGACTGCGAGCAGTACTTC. The rearrangement joins TRBV20-1 to TRBJ2-7; D perhaps matches TRBD2 (6 bases). The CDR3 length is 11 residues. Germline CDR1 DFQATT, CDR2 SNEGSKA (reference sequence). With 4 bases removed from V and 6 bases from J, the gap between germline ends came to 10 bases.

CDR3 coding DNA: TGCGCCAGCAGTGTAGCGGGAGGGCCCCCCTACAATGAGCAGTTCTTC. Its translation is CASSVAGGPPYNEQFF. The chain combines TRBV10-2 with TRBJ2-1, with 11 bases aligning to TRBD2. CDR1 and CDR2 (germline): WSHSY, SAAADI. The CDR3 is made up of 16 amino acids. Trimming removed 4 bases from V and 2 bases from J; junction bases left unmatched: 4.

CDR3 nucleotides: TGTGCCAGCTCCAGCGGGAGGGTAGCCCACGAGCAGTACTTC. Translated: CASSSGRVAHEQYF. The V call is TRBV6-6, the J call TRBJ2-7; 10 bases are a match to TRBD2. Germline loops: CDR1 MNHNY, CDR2 SVGAGI (reference sequence). The CDR3 consists of 14 residues. V gave up 8 bases and J gave up 5 bases; unmatched junction bases: 9.

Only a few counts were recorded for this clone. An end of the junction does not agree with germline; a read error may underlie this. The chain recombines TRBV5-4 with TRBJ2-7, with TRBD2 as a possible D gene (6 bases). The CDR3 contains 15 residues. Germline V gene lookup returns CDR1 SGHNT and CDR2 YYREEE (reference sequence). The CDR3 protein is CASSLLGDLRSAGNF. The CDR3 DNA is TGTGCCAGCAGTTTACTCGGGGACTTGCGATCGGCTGGGAACTTC.

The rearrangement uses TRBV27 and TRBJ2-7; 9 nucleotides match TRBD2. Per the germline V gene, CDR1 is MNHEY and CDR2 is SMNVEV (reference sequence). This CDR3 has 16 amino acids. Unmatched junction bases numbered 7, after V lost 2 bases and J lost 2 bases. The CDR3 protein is CASSLTSGTSPYEQYF. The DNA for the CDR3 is TGTGCCAGCAGTTTAACGTCCGGGACTAGCCCCTACGAGCAGTACTTC.

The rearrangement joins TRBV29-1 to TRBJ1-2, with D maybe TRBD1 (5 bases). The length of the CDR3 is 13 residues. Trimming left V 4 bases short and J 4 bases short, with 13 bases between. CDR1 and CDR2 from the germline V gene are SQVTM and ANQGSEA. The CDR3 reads CSVGQGEAYGYTF. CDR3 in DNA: TGCAGCGTTGGTCAGGGTGAAGCCTATGGCTACACCTTC.

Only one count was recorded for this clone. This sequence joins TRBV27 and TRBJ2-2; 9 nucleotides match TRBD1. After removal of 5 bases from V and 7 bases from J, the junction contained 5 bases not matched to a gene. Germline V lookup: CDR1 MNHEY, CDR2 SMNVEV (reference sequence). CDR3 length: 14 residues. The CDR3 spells CASSPRTGDGELFF. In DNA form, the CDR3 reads TGTGCCAGCAGTCCTCGGACAGGGGACGGGGAGCTGTTTTTT.

In DNA, the CDR3 is TGTGCCAGCAGTGCTAGCGGGGGGTCCTACAATGAGCAGTTCTTC. Translating it yields CASSASGGSYNEQFF. V and J are TRBV2 and TRBJ2-1, with 11 bases identical to TRBD2. The junction had 0 bases not matched to a gene; V was cut back by 4 bases and J by 1 base. The CDR3 has 15 amino acids. Germline CDR1 is SNHLY and CDR2 is FYNNEI.

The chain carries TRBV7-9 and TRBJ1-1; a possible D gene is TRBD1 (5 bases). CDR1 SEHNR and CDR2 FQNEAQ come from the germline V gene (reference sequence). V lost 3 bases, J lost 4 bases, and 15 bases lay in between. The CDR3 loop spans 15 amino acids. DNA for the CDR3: TGTGCCAGCAGCTTGCCGCGCGGAAGGGGCACTGAAGCTTTCTTT. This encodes CASSLPRGRGTEAFF.

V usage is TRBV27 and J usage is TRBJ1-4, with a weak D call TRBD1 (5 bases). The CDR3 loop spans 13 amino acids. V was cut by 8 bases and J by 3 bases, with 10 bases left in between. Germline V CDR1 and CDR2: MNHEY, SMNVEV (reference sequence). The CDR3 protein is CASGRGANEKLFF. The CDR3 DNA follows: TGTGCCAGCGGAAGAGGGGCTAATGAAAAACTGTTTTTT.

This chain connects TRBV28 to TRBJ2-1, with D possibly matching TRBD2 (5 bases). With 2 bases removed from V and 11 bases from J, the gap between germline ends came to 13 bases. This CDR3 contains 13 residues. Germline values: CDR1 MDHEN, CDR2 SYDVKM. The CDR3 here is CASSLRSGAKQFF. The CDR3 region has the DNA TGTGCCAGCAGTTTACGGAGCGGAGCAAAGCAGTTCTTC.

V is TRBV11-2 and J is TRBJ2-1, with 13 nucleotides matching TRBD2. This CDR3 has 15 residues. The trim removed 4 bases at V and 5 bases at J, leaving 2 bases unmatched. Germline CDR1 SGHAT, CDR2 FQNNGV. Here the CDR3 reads CASSYGLAGDNEQFF. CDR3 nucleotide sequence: TGTGCCAGCAGCTACGGACTAGCGGGAGACAATGAGCAGTTCTTC. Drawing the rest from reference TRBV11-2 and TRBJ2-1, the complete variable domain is EAGVAQSPRYKIIEKRQSVAFWCNPISGHATLYWYQQILGQGPKLLIQFQNNGVVDDSQLPKDRFSAERLKGVDSTLKIQPAKLEDSAVYLCASSYGLAGDNEQFFGPGTRLTVL.

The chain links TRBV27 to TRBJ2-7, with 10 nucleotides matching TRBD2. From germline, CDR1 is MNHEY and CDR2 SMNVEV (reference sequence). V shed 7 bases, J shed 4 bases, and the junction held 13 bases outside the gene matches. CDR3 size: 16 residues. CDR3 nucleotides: TGTGCCAGCACCCAAGGTCTAGCGGGAGTGCGGTACGAGCAGTACTTC. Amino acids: CASTQGLAGVRYEQYF.

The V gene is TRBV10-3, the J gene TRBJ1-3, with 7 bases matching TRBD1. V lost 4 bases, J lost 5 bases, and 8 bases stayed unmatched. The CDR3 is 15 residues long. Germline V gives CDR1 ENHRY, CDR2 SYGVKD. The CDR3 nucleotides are TGTGCCATCAGTGTTAACGAGGACAGGCGAAACACCATATATTTT. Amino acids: CAISVNEDRRNTIYF.

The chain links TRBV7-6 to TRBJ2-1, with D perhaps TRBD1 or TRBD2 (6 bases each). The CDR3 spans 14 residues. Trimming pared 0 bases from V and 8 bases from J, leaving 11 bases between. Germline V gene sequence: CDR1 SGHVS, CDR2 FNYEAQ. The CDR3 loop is CASSLAGGGDEQFF. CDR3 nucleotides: TGTGCCAGCAGCTTAGCCGGGGGCGGGGATGAGCAGTTCTTC.

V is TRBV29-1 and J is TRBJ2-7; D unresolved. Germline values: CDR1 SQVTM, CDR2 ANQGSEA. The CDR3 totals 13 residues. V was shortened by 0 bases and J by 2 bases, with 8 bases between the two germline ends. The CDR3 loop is CSVEEGNPYEQYF. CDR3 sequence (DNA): TGCAGCGTTGAAGAGGGGAACCCCTACGAGCAGTACTTC.

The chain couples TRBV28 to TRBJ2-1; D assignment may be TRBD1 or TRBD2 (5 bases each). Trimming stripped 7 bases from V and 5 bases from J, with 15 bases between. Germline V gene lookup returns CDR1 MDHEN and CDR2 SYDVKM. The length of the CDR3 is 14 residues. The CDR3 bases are TGTGCCAGCAAAGATCATAGGGGACACAATGAGCAGTTCTTC. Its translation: CASKDHRGHNEQFF.

CDR3 sequence (DNA): TGTGCCAGCAGTGAAAGACAGATATATGGCTACACCTTC. Its translation: CASSERQIYGYTF. The V call is TRBV2, the J call TRBJ1-2; maybe TRBD1 (5 bases). V was cut by 2 bases and J by 5 bases, with 9 bases left in between. The CDR3 has 13 amino acids. The germline CDR1 and CDR2 sequences are SNHLY and FYNNEI.

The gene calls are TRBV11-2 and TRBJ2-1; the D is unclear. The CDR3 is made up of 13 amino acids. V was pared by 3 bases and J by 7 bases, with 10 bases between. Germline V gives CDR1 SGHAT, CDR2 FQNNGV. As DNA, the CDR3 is TGTGCCAGCAGCTTGACTCCCTTAAATGAGCAGTTCTTC. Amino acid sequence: CASSLTPLNEQFF.

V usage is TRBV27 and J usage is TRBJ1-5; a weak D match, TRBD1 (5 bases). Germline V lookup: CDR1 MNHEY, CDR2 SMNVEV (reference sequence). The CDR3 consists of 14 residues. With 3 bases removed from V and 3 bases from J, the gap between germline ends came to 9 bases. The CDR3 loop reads CASSLTATNQPQHF. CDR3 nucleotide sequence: TGTGCCAGCAGTTTGACAGCGACCAATCAGCCCCAGCATTTT.

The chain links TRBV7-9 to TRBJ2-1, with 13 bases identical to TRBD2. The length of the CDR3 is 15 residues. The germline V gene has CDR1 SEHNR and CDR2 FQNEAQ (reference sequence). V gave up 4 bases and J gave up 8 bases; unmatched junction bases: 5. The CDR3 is CASSSGLAGTYEQFF. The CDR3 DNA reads TGTGCCAGCAGCTCGGGACTAGCGGGAACCTATGAGCAGTTCTTC.